The clone carrying this TCR beta chain was detected only once. Sequencing was performed with immunoSEQ multiplex PCR; in TCRdb, only in-frame clones are kept and a portion is missing. The table has some 110,000 clones, about 94% seen once; the top ten hold around 2.2%. The sample belongs to a study of blood T cell repertoires in COVID-19. The germline CDR1 and CDR2 sequences are MNHEY and SVGEGT. CDR3 length: 12 residues. V shed 1 base and J shed 7 bases, with 8 bases lying between them. The chain uses TRBV6-2 or TRBV6-3 and TRBJ2-7, with D perhaps matching TRBD2 (5 bases). The TCR was taken from a man between 45 and 60 years old with COVID-19, enrolled during active disease. Specimen: peripheral blood. For the CDR3, the DNA is TGTGCCAGCAGTTACTTCCCGGGAGAGCAGTACTTC. Translation: CASSYFPGEQYF.